This TCR beta chain derives from a study of Graves' ophthalmopathy and Graves' hyperthyroidism. Study-level findings and limits: Discriminating ophthalmopathy from stable hyperthyroidism, a 13-signature model attained a sensitivity of around 87% and a specificity of around 83%. Blood shared most expanded thyroid clonotypes above 0.001 frequency.

V was shortened by 2 bases and J by 0 bases, with 10 bases between the two germline ends. The CDR3 covers 15 residues. The germline gives CDR1 MNHEY, CDR2 SVGAGI. For repertoire sequencing, the TCR beta CDR3 regions were amplified from RNA transcripts. The first-round RT-PCR employed HTBI primers together with the Qiagen OneStep RT-PCR kit. A multiplex PCR was then performed as the second round. TCRdb analysed the multiplex PCR reads with MiXCR anew, one entry per CDR3 protein. The table includes 150,000 to 200,000 distinct CDR3 sequences, less than 45% detected once. In donors with ophthalmopathy, activity was moderate-to-severe, with CAS ≥3, NOSPECS ≥4 and duration under 3 months. This clonotype has a handful of counts. No antigen is known for it.

The material sequenced was peripheral blood. This clonotype was obtained from a woman in her thirties or forties with Graves' ophthalmopathy. This sequence joins TRBV6-5 and TRBJ2-5; D uncertain. In DNA, the CDR3 is TGTGCCAGCAGTTACGATGAAGCGTACCAAGAGACCCAGTACTTC. This encodes CASSYDEAYQETQYF.